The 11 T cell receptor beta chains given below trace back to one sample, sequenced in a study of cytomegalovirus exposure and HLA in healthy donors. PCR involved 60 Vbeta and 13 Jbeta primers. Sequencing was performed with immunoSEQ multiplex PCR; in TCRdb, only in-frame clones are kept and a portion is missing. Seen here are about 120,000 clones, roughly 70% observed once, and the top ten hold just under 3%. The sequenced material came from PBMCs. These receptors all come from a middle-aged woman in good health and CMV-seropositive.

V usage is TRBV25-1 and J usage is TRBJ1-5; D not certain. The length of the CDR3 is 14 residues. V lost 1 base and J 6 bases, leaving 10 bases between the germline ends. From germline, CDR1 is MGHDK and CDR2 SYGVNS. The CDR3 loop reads CASSELLSGQPQHF. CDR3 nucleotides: TGTGCCAGCAGTGAATTGCTATCGGGTCAGCCCCAGCATTTT.

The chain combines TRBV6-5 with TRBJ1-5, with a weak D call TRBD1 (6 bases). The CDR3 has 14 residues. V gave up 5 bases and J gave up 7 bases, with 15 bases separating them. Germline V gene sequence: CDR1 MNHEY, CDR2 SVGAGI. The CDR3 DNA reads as TGTGCCAGCAGTACTACAGGGTTTGGACAGCCCCAGCATTTT. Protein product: CASSTTGFGQPQHF.

CDR3 nucleotides: TGTGCCAGTAGTAGGGGACAGGGGAAGTCGGAGACCCAGTACTTC. Encoded protein: CASSRGQGKSETQYF. The V call is TRBV19, the J call TRBJ2-5, with 10 bases fitting TRBD1. This CDR3 is built from 15 residues. Losses at the gene ends were 4 bases for V and 5 bases for J; bases not matched to a gene: 7. CDR1 and CDR2 from the germline V gene are LNHDA and SQIVND (reference sequence).

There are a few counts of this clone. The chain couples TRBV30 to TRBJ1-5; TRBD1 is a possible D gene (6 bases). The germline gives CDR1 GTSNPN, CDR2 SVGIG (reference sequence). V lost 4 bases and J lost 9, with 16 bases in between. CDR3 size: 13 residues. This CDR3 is CAWMQNQGTPQHF. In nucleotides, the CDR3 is TGTGCCTGGATGCAAAATCAGGGGACGCCCCAGCATTTT.

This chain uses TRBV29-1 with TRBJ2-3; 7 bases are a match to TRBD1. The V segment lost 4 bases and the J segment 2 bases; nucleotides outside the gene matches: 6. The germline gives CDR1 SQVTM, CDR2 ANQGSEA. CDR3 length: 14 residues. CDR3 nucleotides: TGCAGCGTTGGCCGGGGACAGACCACAGATACGCAGTATTTT. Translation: CSVGRGQTTDTQYF.

The DNA for the CDR3 is TGTGCCAGCAAAGAACTAGCGGGGGGACCAAATGAGCAGTTCTTC. Translation gives CASKELAGGPNEQFF. V is TRBV6-4 and J is TRBJ2-1, with 12 bases lining up with TRBD2. CDR1 and CDR2 (germline): MRHNA, SNTAGT. This CDR3 spans 15 amino acids. V dropped 7 bases and J dropped 7; count of bases not matched to a gene: 8.

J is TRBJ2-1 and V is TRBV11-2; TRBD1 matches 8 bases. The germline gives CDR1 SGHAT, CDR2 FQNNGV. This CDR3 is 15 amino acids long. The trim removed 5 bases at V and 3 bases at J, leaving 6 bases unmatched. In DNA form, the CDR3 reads TGTGCCAGCAGCACCGGGGACAGGAGCTACAATGAGCAGTTCTTC. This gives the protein CASSTGDRSYNEQFF. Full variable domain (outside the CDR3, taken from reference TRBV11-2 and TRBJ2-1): EAGVAQSPRYKIIEKRQSVAFWCNPISGHATLYWYQQILGQGPKLLIQFQNNGVVDDSQLPKDRFSAERLKGVDSTLKIQPAKLEDSAVYLCASSTGDRSYNEQFFGPGTRLTVL.

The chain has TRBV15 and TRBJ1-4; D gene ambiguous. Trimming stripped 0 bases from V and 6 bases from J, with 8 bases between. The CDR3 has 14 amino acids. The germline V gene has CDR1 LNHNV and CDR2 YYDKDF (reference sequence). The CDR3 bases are TGTGCCACCAGCAGAGACCTGGCTCATGAAAAACTGTTTTTT. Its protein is CATSRDLAHEKLFF.

CDR3 region: CSVEDRGDGGPRELFF. The CDR3 DNA follows: TGCAGCGTTGAAGATCGGGGGGATGGAGGGCCCCGGGAGCTGTTTTTT. The rearrangement links TRBV29-1 to TRBJ2-2; 7 nucleotides align to TRBD2. The germline V gene encodes CDR1 SQVTM and CDR2 ANQGSEA. Trimming at V came to 0 bases and at J to 9 bases, leaving 13 bases not matched to a gene. The CDR3 sequence is 16 residues long.

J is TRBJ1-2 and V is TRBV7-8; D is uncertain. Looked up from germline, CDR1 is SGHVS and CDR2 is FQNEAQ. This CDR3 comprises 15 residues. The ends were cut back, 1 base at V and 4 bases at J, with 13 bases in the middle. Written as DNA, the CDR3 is TGTGCCAGCAGCTTAGGCAAGAGGGTCCCCTATGGCTACACCTTC. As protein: CASSLGKRVPYGYTF.

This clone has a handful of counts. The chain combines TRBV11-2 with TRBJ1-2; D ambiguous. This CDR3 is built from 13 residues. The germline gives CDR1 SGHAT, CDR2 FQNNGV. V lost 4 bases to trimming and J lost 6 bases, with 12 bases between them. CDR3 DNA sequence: TGTGCCAGCAGCTCCTCGACGGGAGATGGCTACACCTTC. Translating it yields CASSSSTGDGYTF.